The T cell receptor (beta chain) under discussion was sequenced for a study of cytomegalovirus exposure and HLA in healthy donors. The CDR3 extends over 13 amino acids. In germline, CDR1 is MNHNS, CDR2 SASEGT. V dropped 4 bases and J dropped 6 bases, with 10 bases sitting between them. This clone was observed a handful of times. PCR was performed using 60 Vbeta and 13 Jbeta primers. Clones were read by immunoSEQ multiplex PCR, and TCRdb kept only the in-frame ones, dropping some. The sample records roughly 180,000 clones, 75% to 85% being singletons. The material sequenced was PBMCs. The source of this sequence is a female donor in good health and CMV-seronegative. J is TRBJ2-4 and V is TRBV6-1; weak D call: TRBD1 (7 bases). The CDR3 region has the DNA TGTGCCAGCAGTGGCCAGGGGGGAAACATTCAGTACTTC. Protein product: CASSGQGGNIQYF.